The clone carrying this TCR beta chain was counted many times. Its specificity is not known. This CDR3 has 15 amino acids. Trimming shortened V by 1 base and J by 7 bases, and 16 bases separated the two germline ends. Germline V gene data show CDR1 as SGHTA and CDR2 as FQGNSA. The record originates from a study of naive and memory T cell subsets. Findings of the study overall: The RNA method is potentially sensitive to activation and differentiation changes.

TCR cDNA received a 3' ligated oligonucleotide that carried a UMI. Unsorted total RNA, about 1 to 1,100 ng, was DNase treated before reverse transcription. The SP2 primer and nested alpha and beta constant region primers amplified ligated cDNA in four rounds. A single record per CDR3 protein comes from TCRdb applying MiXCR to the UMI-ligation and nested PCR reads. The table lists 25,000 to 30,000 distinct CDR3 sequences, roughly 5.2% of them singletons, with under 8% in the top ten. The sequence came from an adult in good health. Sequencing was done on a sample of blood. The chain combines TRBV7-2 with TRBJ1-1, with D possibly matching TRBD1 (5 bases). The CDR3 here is CASSLVSDKLVEAFF. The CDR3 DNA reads TGTGCCAGCAGCTTAGTTTCGGACAAATTAGTTGAAGCTTTCTTT.